These 23 T cell receptor beta chains came from one sample sequenced in a study of Tregs in tolerant kidney transplant recipients. This table comes from immunoSEQ multiplex PCR, and its TCRdb copy is limited to in-frame clones, with some not included. The data show roughly 250,000 clones, roughly 80% seen once. The sequenced sample was CD4+ T cells from blood. The receptors shown here come from a human donor in good health.

The sample holds one count of this clone. The chain couples TRBV6-6 to TRBJ1-1; D is unresolved. CDR1 is MNHNY, CDR2 SVGAGI, per germline (reference sequence). Trimming shortened V by 7 bases and J by 6 bases, and 15 bases separated the two germline ends. CDR3 length: 13 residues. The CDR3 DNA reads TGTGCCAGCACCAATAGTGGGATCCCTGAAGCTTTCTTT. Translated, it gives CASTNSGIPEAFF.

The sample holds a few counts of this clone. The CDR3 bases are TGTGCCAGCAGTCCCCCTAGCGGGGGGGCCGTAGAGACCCAGTACTTC. Amino acid sequence: CASSPPSGGAVETQYF. V is TRBV28 and J is TRBJ2-5; TRBD2 agrees at 12 bases. Trimming at V came to 5 bases and at J to 4 bases, leaving 8 bases not matched to a gene. Germline assignment: CDR1 MDHEN and CDR2 SYDVKM. This CDR3 has 16 amino acids.

For the CDR3, the DNA is TGTGCCCGGACGACTAGCGGGATTGGTGAGCAGTTCTTC. Its protein is CARTTSGIGEQFF. V is TRBV30 and J is TRBJ2-1; 11 nucleotides align to TRBD2. Trimming took 8 bases from V and 9 from J; bases not matched to a gene: 9. Per the germline V gene, CDR1 is GTSNPN and CDR2 is SVGIG (reference sequence). The CDR3 has 13 amino acids.

This rearrangement joins TRBV25-1 to TRBJ1-1, with D hard to call. The CDR3 is 12 residues long. Trimming pared 4 bases from V and 11 bases from J, leaving 14 bases between. The V gene's germline CDR1 is MGHDK and CDR2 SYGVNS. CDR3 sequence (DNA): TGTGCCAGCAGTGCACCAGCCTCTGGGGCTTTCTTT. It is translated as CASSAPASGAFF.

The chain recombines TRBV4-1 with TRBJ2-2; TRBD1 matches 11 bases. V dropped 1 base and J dropped 7; count of bases not matched to a gene: 14. This CDR3 region has 19 residues. CDR1 is MGHRA, CDR2 YSYEKL, per germline. The CDR3 reads CASSQVKGPRDRGFGELFF. The CDR3 coding sequence is TGCGCCAGCAGCCAAGTGAAGGGGCCCCGGGACAGGGGGTTCGGGGAGCTGTTTTTT.

This chain joins TRBV4-1 and TRBJ1-5; unclear D gene. Trimming took off 3 bases at V and 3 bases at J, with 9 bases between the two ends. The CDR3 consists of 14 residues. CDR1 is MGHRA and CDR2 is YSYEKL in the germline V gene. The CDR3 region has the DNA TGCGCCAGCAGCCAGGGAAGGGCCAATCAGCCCCAGCATTTT. Protein sequence: CASSQGRANQPQHF.

The rearrangement joins TRBV9 to TRBJ2-3; D not resolved. In germline, CDR1 is SGDLS, CDR2 YYNGEE. Deletions cut 0 bases from V and 0 bases from J, with 8 bases between. The CDR3 is 15 residues long. Here the CDR3 reads CASSVEGLSTDTQYF. CDR3 coding DNA: TGTGCCAGCAGCGTAGAAGGGCTAAGCACAGATACGCAGTATTTT.

The chain uses TRBV5-1 and TRBJ2-3; D unclear. V was cut by 2 bases and J by 4 bases, with 23 bases left in between. The CDR3 has 18 amino acids. Germline CDR1 reads SGHRS; CDR2 reads YFSETQ. The DNA of the CDR3 is TGCGCCAGCAGCTTTTCGCAGTTTGGGATGATGGTAGCAGATACGCAGTATTTT. Its translation is CASSFSQFGMMVADTQYF.

The chain couples TRBV2 to TRBJ2-5, with TRBD2 matching 8 bases. CDR1 is SNHLY, CDR2 FYNNEI, per germline. The CDR3 has 14 amino acids. The trim removed 5 bases at V and 8 bases at J, leaving 10 bases unmatched. CDR3 protein: CASSYTSGFDTQYF. CDR3 nucleotides: TGTGCCAGCAGTTATACTAGCGGATTCGATACCCAGTACTTC.

This chain uses TRBV18 with TRBJ1-3; perhaps TRBD1 as D (5 bases). CDR3 length: 16 amino acids. Germline V lookup: CDR1 KGHSH, CDR2 LQKENI. V was clipped by 2 bases and J by 0 bases, with 11 bases between them. The CDR3 protein is CASSPRTGFSGNTIYF. DNA of the CDR3: TGTGCCAGCTCACCAAGAACAGGATTCTCTGGAAACACCATATATTTT.

This chain links TRBV4-3 with TRBJ1-2; tentative D call: TRBD1 (5 bases). Trimming took 5 bases from V and 0 from J, leaving 13 bases between them. The CDR3 runs 15 residues. Looked up from germline, CDR1 is LGHNA and CDR2 is YSLEER. The CDR3 bases are TGCGCCAGCAGCGTTTACAGGATTCCTAACTATGGCTACACCTTC. It codes for CASSVYRIPNYGYTF.

The gene calls are TRBV18 and TRBJ1-1, with no clear D. Germline assignment: CDR1 KGHSH and CDR2 LQKENI. CDR3 size: 14 residues. V was cut by 2 bases and J by 2 bases, with 9 bases left in between. The CDR3 loop reads CASSPSEGNTEAFF. For the CDR3, the DNA is TGTGCCAGCTCACCATCGGAGGGCAACACTGAAGCTTTCTTT.

The V call is TRBV5-1, the J call TRBJ2-1; 14 bases map to TRBD2. Per germline, CDR1 SGHRS and CDR2 YFSETQ. J was trimmed by 7 bases and V by 0 bases; bases with no gene match: 3. The CDR3 loop spans 16 amino acids. CDR3: CASSLAGTSGRNEQFF. The DNA for the CDR3 is TGCGCCAGCAGCTTGGCCGGGACTAGCGGGAGAAATGAGCAGTTCTTC.

The genes are TRBV6-6 and TRBJ2-7, with D hard to call. V was clipped by 0 bases and J by 2 bases, with 8 bases between them. Looked up from germline, CDR1 is MNHNY and CDR2 is SVGAGI (reference sequence). There are 14 residues in the CDR3. CDR3 in amino acids: CASSYSNRPYEQYF. In DNA, the CDR3 is TGTGCCAGCAGTTACTCGAACAGACCCTACGAGCAGTACTTC.

V is TRBV2 and J is TRBJ1-6, with D unclear. The CDR3 has 17 residues. Germline CDR1 reads SNHLY; CDR2 reads FYNNEI. V lost 10 bases, J lost 0 bases, and 19 bases lay in between. Here the CDR3 reads CAIIPRRSSSYNSPLHF. The CDR3 DNA is TGTGCCATAATCCCCAGGAGATCAAGCTCCTATAATTCACCCCTCCACTTT.

The J gene is TRBJ1-2, the V gene TRBV6-5, with 8 nucleotides matching TRBD1. This CDR3 has 13 amino acids. Germline lookup yields CDR1 MNHEY and CDR2 SVGAGI. The junction had 7 bases not matched to a gene; V was cut back by 5 bases and J by 8 bases. The CDR3 region is CASSRQGQRGYTF. CDR3 nucleotide sequence: TGTGCCAGCAGTCGACAGGGGCAACGGGGCTACACCTTC.

The chain links TRBV2 to TRBJ1-4; unclear D gene. Germline assignment: CDR1 SNHLY and CDR2 FYNNEI. This CDR3 is 11 amino acids long. V shed 7 bases and J shed 7 bases, with 7 bases lying between them. The CDR3 DNA sequence: TGTGCCAGCACCGCTGCTGAAAAACTGTTTTTT. It yields the protein CASTAAEKLFF.

The chain joins TRBV7-8 to TRBJ1-2; no reliable D call. Per the germline V gene, CDR1 is SGHVS and CDR2 is FQNEAQ. There are 14 residues in the CDR3. Trimming removed 0 bases from V and 10 bases from J, with 15 bases in between. The CDR3 protein is CASSLAVWQAFYTF. The CDR3, as DNA: TGTGCCAGCAGCTTAGCAGTGTGGCAGGCCTTCTACACCTTC.

The chain is built from TRBV11-3 and TRBJ1-6; D unclear. The CDR3 has 13 amino acids. Trimming pared 3 bases from V and 10 bases from J, leaving 10 bases between. Germline CDR1 and CDR2: SGHNT and YENEEA. In nucleotides, the CDR3 is TGTGCCAGCAGCTTTGACGGATTATCACCCCTCCACTTT. It translates to CASSFDGLSPLHF.

The rearrangement joins TRBV7-3 to TRBJ2-5, with D perhaps given as TRBD1 or TRBD2 (5 bases each). Trimming shortened V by 7 bases and J by 5 bases, and 20 bases separated the two germline ends. Germline V lookup: CDR1 SGHTA, CDR2 FQGTGA. This CDR3 comprises 15 residues. CDR3: CASTRPGGLRETQYF. The DNA for the CDR3 is TGTGCCAGCACGCGGCCTGGGGGATTAAGGGAGACCCAGTACTTC.

The V call is TRBV30, the J call TRBJ2-6; D may correspond to TRBD1 or TRBD2 (5 bases each). Between the trimmed V and J ends, which lost 2 bases and 0 bases, there was a span of 8 bases. The CDR3 runs 15 residues. The germline gives CDR1 GTSNPN, CDR2 SVGIG (reference sequence). This chain's CDR3 is CAWSTGASGANVLTF. Here the CDR3 DNA reads TGTGCCTGGAGTACCGGGGCCTCTGGGGCCAACGTCCTGACTTTC.

The CDR3 DNA sequence: TGCAGCGTTATGCCCCCAGGGGGTAACTATGGCTACACCTTC. It codes for CSVMPPGGNYGYTF. This chain links TRBV29-1 with TRBJ1-2, with 7 bases that match TRBD1. This CDR3 comprises 14 residues. V was pared by 5 bases and J by 1 base, with 7 bases of the junction left unmatched. CDR1 SQVTM and CDR2 ANQGSEA come from the germline V gene.

The rearrangement joins TRBV14 to TRBJ1-1; perhaps TRBD1 as D (6 bases). Trimming took off 5 bases at V and 7 bases at J, with 11 bases between the two ends. CDR1 SGHDN and CDR2 FVKESK come from the germline V gene. This CDR3 contains 12 residues. CDR3: CASSTQGFEAFF. The DNA for the CDR3 is TGTGCCAGCAGCACTCAGGGGTTTGAAGCTTTCTTT.